These T cell receptor beta chains were read from a single sample in a study of tumor T cells in aggressive B-cell lymphoma. Clones were sequenced by immunoSEQ multiplex PCR, and TCRdb holds only the in-frame ones, with some missing. The repertoire holds several thousand clones, roughly 81% seen once, with about 3% in the top ten. The sample taken for sequencing was tumor tissue. These receptors originate from an adult with diffuse large B cell lymphoma. Each CDR3 is given with its conserved first and last residue. Fields, in order: D gene, J gene, V gene, CDR3 protein. The D gene is left open where the match is weak.

>.|TRBJ1-6|TRBV18
CASSREGNSPLHF
>.|TRBJ1-1|TRBV9
CASSVEGYTEAFF
>.|TRBJ1-2|TRBV5-4
CASSLGWQANYGYTF
>.|TRBJ2-1|TRBV19
CATRREPNYNEQFF
>.|TRBJ2-1|TRBV5-1
CASSFRADPYNEQFF
>TRBD1|TRBJ1-2|TRBV9
CASSAEGQGLYYGYTF
>TRBD2|TRBJ2-1|TRBV7-6
CASSFGLAENEQFF
>TRBD1|TRBJ1-2|TRBV28
CASSSPGLDRGTNGYTF
>TRBD1|TRBJ1-2|TRBV28
CASSSGQGNYGYTF
>TRBD1|TRBJ2-2|TRBV30
CASTGDYTGELFF
>.|TRBJ1-5|TRBV28
CASSAPNQPQHF
>.|TRBJ2-7|TRBV30
CAWSEHGEQYF
>.|TRBJ1-2|TRBV28
CASSFGSINGYTF
>.|TRBJ2-2|TRBV4-3
CASSRTGGTTNTGELFF
>.|TRBJ1-2|TRBV7-3
CASSSAGPPRRGYGYTF
>TRBD1|TRBJ1-3|TRBV10-3
CAIRQGLGNTIYF
>.|TRBJ1-1|TRBV18
CASSLDRNTEAFF
>TRBD1|TRBJ1-1|TRBV19
CASSRTGGRNTEAFF
>.|TRBJ1-1|TRBV19
CASSSDPGRAFF
>TRBD2|TRBJ2-3|TRBV9
CASSAAGTSGGAETDTQYF
>.|TRBJ1-6|TRBV6-5
CASSWGLVRSPLHF
>TRBD1|TRBJ2-7|TRBV28
CASSRRQGIGEQYF
>TRBD2|TRBJ2-2|TRBV5-4
CASTLTSGGRYTGELFF
>.|TRBJ1-2|TRBV9
CASSVDPQSIYGYTF
>TRBD1|TRBJ1-1|TRBV5-6
CASRRDSDYTEAFF
>.|.|TRBV6-5
CASSRATGGYEQYF
>TRBD2|TRBJ2-7|TRBV6-6
CASSYRRLAGGYEQYF
>.|TRBJ2-1|TRBV7-2
CASSLSRRDEQFF
>TRBD2|TRBJ2-5|TRBV28
CASSLLTGGTQYF
>.|TRBJ2-7|TRBV7-3
CASITTSPCPYEQYF
>.|TRBJ1-1|TRBV28
CASSVARMNTEAFF
>TRBD1|TRBJ2-3|TRBV19
CASSTTGTRTDTQYF
>.|TRBJ2-1|TRBV13
CASSLWDTDYNEQFF
>TRBD2|TRBJ2-3|TRBV28
CASSTPGGGRGDTQYF
>.|TRBJ2-5|TRBV15
CATSRASGREETQYF
>.|TRBJ1-1|TRBV28
CASRGTLSREAFF
>.|TRBJ2-4|TRBV19
CASSIGGGNIQYF